This record covers a single T cell receptor (beta chain). The sample comes from a study of shared clonotypes between healthy human individuals. Only in-frame clones appear in the TCRdb table, and some are missing; sequencing was by immunoSEQ multiplex PCR. Of a few million clones listed, 95% are singletons. The trim removed 0 bases at V and 5 bases at J, leaving 6 bases unmatched. The CDR3 covers 15 residues. Looked up from germline, CDR1 is SGHTS and CDR2 is YDEGEE. V usage is TRBV5-8 and J usage is TRBJ2-5; 8 bases line up with TRBD1. The sample was naive CD4+ T cells sorted from blood. As to subset: CD45RA+ positively selected. This TCR derives from a man younger than 30 in good health. The CDR3 loop reads CASSLEGRGRETQYF. Here the CDR3 DNA reads TGTGCCAGCAGCTTGGAGGGCAGGGGGCGGGAGACCCAGTACTTC.